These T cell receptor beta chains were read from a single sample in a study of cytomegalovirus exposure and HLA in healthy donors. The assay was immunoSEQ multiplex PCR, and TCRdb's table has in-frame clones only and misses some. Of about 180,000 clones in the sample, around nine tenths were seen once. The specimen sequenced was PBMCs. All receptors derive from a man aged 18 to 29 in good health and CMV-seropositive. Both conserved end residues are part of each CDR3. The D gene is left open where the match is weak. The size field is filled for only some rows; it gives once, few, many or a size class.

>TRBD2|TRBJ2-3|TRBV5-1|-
CASSFLSGRGTDTQYF
TGCGCCAGCAGCTTCCTCAGCGGGAGGGGAACAGATACGCAGTATTTT
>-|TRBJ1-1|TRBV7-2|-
CASSPEARGTEAFF
TGTGCCAGCAGCCCCGAGGCGCGGGGGACTGAAGCTTTCTTT
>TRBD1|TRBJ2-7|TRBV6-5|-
CASGSSGTGTNEQYF
TGTGCCAGCGGCTCATCCGGGACAGGAACCAACGAGCAGTACTTC
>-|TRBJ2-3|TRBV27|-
CASKKEATDTQYF
TGTGCCAGCAAGAAAGAAGCGACAGATACGCAGTATTTT
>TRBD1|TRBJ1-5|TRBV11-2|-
CASSLGRQGEQPQHF
TGTGCCAGCAGCTTAGGGAGACAGGGGGAACAGCCCCAGCATTTT
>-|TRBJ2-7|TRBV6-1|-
CASSGHREGYEQYF
TGTGCCAGCAGTGGTCACAGGGAAGGCTACGAGCAGTACTTC
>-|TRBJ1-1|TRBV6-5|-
CASSLSIATEAFF
TGTGCCAGCAGTTTGTCAATAGCCACTGAAGCTTTCTTT
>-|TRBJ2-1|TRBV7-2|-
CASSLEATLNEQFF
TGTGCCAGCAGCTTAGAGGCGACTCTCAATGAGCAGTTCTTC
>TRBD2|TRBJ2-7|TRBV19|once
CASSYRTRSYEQYF
TGTGCCAGTTCATATCGGACTAGATCCTACGAGCAGTACTTC
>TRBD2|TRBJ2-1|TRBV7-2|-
CAIQPREAYNEQFF
TGTGCCATCCAACCCCGGGAGGCCTACAATGAGCAGTTCTTC